The rows below give T cell receptor beta chains drawn from one sample of a study of CD8+CD57+ T cells in acquired aplastic anemia. TCRdb processed the reads anew with MiXCR; each CDR3 protein has one entry. The repertoire holds about 180,000 distinct CDR3 sequences, about 47% seen once, with 2.5% to 3.5% in the top ten. Sequenced sample: sorted CD4+, CD8+, or CD8+CD57+ T cells (not recorded which) from PBMCs. The origin of the receptors is a human donor in good health. Each CDR3 is given with its conserved first and last residue. D genes are given only for firm matches. Clone sizes are given selectively: once, few, many, or a class where the clone is expanded.

v_gene	j_gene	d_gene	len	abundance	CDR3nt	CDR3aa
TRBV2	TRBJ2-3	TRBD2	16	NA	TGTGCCAGCATTCAGCGGGGGGGGTCTCGCACAGATACGCAGTATTTT	CASIQRGGSRTDTQYF
TRBV20-1	TRBJ2-3	NA	13	many	TGCAGTGCTATTTACGGAGCGCCAGATACGCAGTATTTT	CSAIYGAPDTQYF
TRBV20-1	TRBJ1-6	NA	13	NA	TGCAGTGCTAGAGTAGATATAAATTCACCCCTCCACTTT	CSARVDINSPLHF
TRBV4-3	TRBJ1-2	TRBD1	16	NA	TGCGCCAGCAGCCAACTGGGACAGCTATCTACCTATGGCTACACCTTC	CASSQLGQLSTYGYTF
TRBV12-3/TRBV12-4	TRBJ2-1	TRBD2	16	NA	TGTGCCAGCAGGGGACTAGCGGGAGGTACCTACAATGAGCAGTTCTTC	CASRGLAGGTYNEQFF
TRBV20-1	TRBJ2-7	TRBD2	19	NA	TGCAGTGCTAGAGGGGCGGGACAGGGGACTAGCGGGATAACCTACGAGCAGTACTTC	CSARGAGQGTSGITYEQYF
TRBV19	TRBJ1-5	NA	15	NA	TGTGCCAGTAGTGTAAGGGATTGGGGCAATCAGCCCCAGCATTTT	CASSVRDWGNQPQHF
TRBV5-1	TRBJ2-1	TRBD2	13	many	TGCGCCAGCCGAAGACTAGCGGGCAATGAGCAGTTCTTC	CASRRLAGNEQFF
TRBV12-3/TRBV12-4	TRBJ1-4	NA	12	many	TGTGCCAGCAGTTTAGCGGGTGAAAAACTGTTTTTT	CASSLAGEKLFF
TRBV3-1	TRBJ1-1	NA	14	few	TGTGCCAGCAGCGGCCAGGACAGAAACACTGAAGCTTTCTTT	CASSGQDRNTEAFF
TRBV7-2	TRBJ2-7	NA	12	NA	TGTGCCAGCAGCTTAAAGTCAGGGGAGCAGTACTTC	CASSLKSGEQYF
TRBV7-8	TRBJ2-2	NA	12	many	TGTGCCAGCAGCTTAGGGACAGGGGAGCTGTTTTTT	CASSLGTGELFF
TRBV12-3/TRBV12-4	TRBJ2-1	TRBD2	14	NA	TGTGCCAGCAGTTTGACTAGCGGGTACAATCAGCAGTTCTTC	CASSLTSGYNQQFF
TRBV4-2	TRBJ1-5	TRBD1	17	NA	TGTGCCAGCAGCCAAGACCCCCGGACAGGTTACAATCAGCCCCAGCATTTT	CASSQDPRTGYNQPQHF
TRBV12-3/TRBV12-4	TRBJ2-1	TRBD2	20	once	TGTGCCAGCACCCTGGGCAGCGGGAGGGCCGCCGGGGGCGCCTACAATGAGCAGTTCTTC	CASTLGSGRAAGGAYNEQFF
TRBV10-3	TRBJ2-7	TRBD1	16	NA	TGTGCCATCAGTGAGTCTTGGGACAGACCGGATTACGAGCAGTACTTC	CAISESWDRPDYEQYF
TRBV3-1	TRBJ2-3	TRBD1	15	few	TGTGCCAGCAGGGACAGGGCCAGAGACACAGATACGCAGTATTTT	CASRDRARDTDTQYF
TRBV7-2	TRBJ1-1	NA	15	many	TGTGCCAGCAGCCCAGGTGGGGGTTTGGGACTTGAAGCTTTCTTT	CASSPGGGLGLEAFF
TRBV12-3/TRBV12-4	TRBJ1-5	NA	12	many	TGTGCCAGCAGGCCCGGAAATCAGCCCCAGCATTTT	CASRPGNQPQHF
TRBV10-3	TRBJ2-3	NA	17	many	TGTGCCATCAGTGGAGGGCCCTTCGGGGGCAGCACAGATACGCAGTATTTT	CAISGGPFGGSTDTQYF
TRBV10-3	TRBJ2-7	NA	12	NA	TGTGCCATCAGTGTTCAGGGCTACGAGCAGTACTTC	CAISVQGYEQYF
TRBV5-4	TRBJ2-7	NA	13	NA	TGTGCCAGCAGCCTCGAAGGAGCCTACGAGCAGTACTTC	CASSLEGAYEQYF
TRBV24-1	TRBJ2-5	TRBD1	15	few	TGTGCCACCAGTGACTCGGGGACAGTTAAGGAGACCCAGTACTTC	CATSDSGTVKETQYF
TRBV2	TRBJ2-7	NA	15	many	TGTGCCAGCAGTGATGTCTCAGGAGATAACTACGAGCAGTACTTC	CASSDVSGDNYEQYF
TRBV5-1	TRBJ1-2	NA	13	many	TGCGCCAGCAGCCAGGACAGCAACTATGGCTACACCTTC	CASSQDSNYGYTF
TRBV14	TRBJ2-1	TRBD2	15	few	TGTGCCCCCGTTAGCGCGGGAGGGCCGTGGGGTGAGCAGTTCTTC	CAPVSAGGPWGEQFF
TRBV20-1	TRBJ1-1	NA	13	many	TGCAGTGCGGCCCCCGTACAGGGCACTGAAGCTTTCTTT	CSAAPVQGTEAFF
TRBV29-1	TRBJ1-2	NA	11	few	TGCAGCGTTGGTTCGAGTACTGGCTACACCTTC	CSVGSSTGYTF
TRBV10-3	TRBJ1-2	NA	16	NA	TGTGCCATCAGTGAGCCAACCTCAAGACAGTCCTATGGCTACACCTTC	CAISEPTSRQSYGYTF
TRBV3-1	TRBJ1-6	NA	16	NA	TGTGCCAGCAACCGCCAACAGAGCTCCTATAATTCACCCCTCCACTTT	CASNRQQSSYNSPLHF